One and the same sample provided the 26 T cell receptor beta chains below, sequenced in a study of cytomegalovirus exposure and HLA in healthy donors (dated by TCRdb to the late 2010s). Receptor libraries were prepared by the immunoSEQ multiplex PCR assay. A mixture of 60 forward primers for TCR Vbeta segments and 13 reverse primers for TCR Jbeta segments was used in the multiplex PCR. In TCRdb, the immuneACCESS table is reduced to in-frame sequences with V and J assigned. These tables do not hold every clone; where another copy was compared, an unresolved V gene accounts for under half, and the others remain unexplained. The sample profile shows 150,000 to 200,000 clones; around 82% of them were found once. Roughly 13% of the sample rests with the top ten. Sequencing used PBMCs. The origin of the receptors is a woman aged 45-60 years in good health and CMV-seropositive.

The chain joins TRBV5-4 to TRBJ2-1, with 9 positions matching TRBD2. The germline V gene has CDR1 SGHNT and CDR2 YYREEE (reference sequence). The CDR3 spans 15 residues. V gave up 4 bases and J gave up 5 bases; unmatched junction bases: 7. CDR3 protein: CASSHWTSADNEQFF. The CDR3 region has the DNA TGTGCCAGCAGCCATTGGACTAGCGCGGACAATGAGCAGTTCTTC.

This chain connects TRBV9 to TRBJ2-1; perhaps TRBD2 as D (6 bases). With 6 bases removed from V and 8 bases from J, the gap between germline ends came to 15 bases. Germline V lookup: CDR1 SGDLS, CDR2 YYNGEE. This CDR3 is 13 amino acids long. This CDR3 reads CASTGLPEDEQFF. CDR3 coding DNA: TGTGCCAGCACGGGACTCCCAGAGGATGAGCAGTTCTTC.

This clone has just a few counts. The gene calls are TRBV15 and TRBJ1-4; 8 positions match TRBD1. The CDR3 has 16 residues. The V and J ends lost 5 bases and 4 bases, in that order; junction bases with no gene match: 9. CDR1 is LNHNV and CDR2 is YYDKDF in the germline V gene (reference sequence). DNA for the CDR3: TGTGCCACCAGCGACCTAGGGACAGGTCGTAATGAAAAACTGTTTTTT. This encodes CATSDLGTGRNEKLFF.

The rearrangement links TRBV19 to TRBJ2-5; 9 bases fit TRBD1. The CDR3 is made up of 16 amino acids. The V gene end was trimmed by 3 bases and the J gene end by 5 bases; junction bases not matched to a gene: 10. Germline CDR1 is LNHDA and CDR2 is SQIVND (reference sequence). Here the CDR3 reads CASSILATGGFETQYF. The CDR3 coding sequence is TGTGCCAGTAGTATCCTCGCGACAGGGGGTTTTGAGACCCAGTACTTC.

The chain couples TRBV2 to TRBJ1-1; TRBD1 is a possible D gene (5 bases). In germline, CDR1 is SNHLY, CDR2 FYNNEI. V lost 5 bases and J lost 0, with 7 bases in between. The CDR3 contains 13 residues. CDR3 sequence: CASSLTVNTEAFF. The CDR3 region has the DNA TGTGCCAGCAGTTTGACAGTGAACACTGAAGCTTTCTTT.

This clone was detected once. This chain connects TRBV6-6 to TRBJ2-7; 8 bases match TRBD1. Looked up from germline, CDR1 is MNHNY and CDR2 is SVGAGI (reference sequence). The junction had 4 bases not matched to a gene; V was cut back by 5 bases and J by 1 base. This CDR3 region has 14 residues. For the CDR3, the DNA is TGTGCCAGCAGTACCCGGACAGGGTCCTACGAGCAGTACTTC. Amino acid sequence: CASSTRTGSYEQYF.

The chain employs TRBV6-5 and TRBJ1-2; D possibly corresponds to TRBD1 (5 bases). V shed 1 base and J shed 2 bases, with 8 bases lying between them. The CDR3 runs to 14 residues. Germline lookup yields CDR1 MNHEY and CDR2 SVGAGI. In DNA form, the CDR3 reads TGTGCCAGCAGTTACTGGAAGGGGAACTATGGCTACACCTTC. This codes for CASSYWKGNYGYTF.

The genes are TRBV30 and TRBJ1-6, with no clear D. Germline-derived CDR1 and CDR2 are GTSNPN and SVGIG (reference sequence). V gave up 0 bases and J gave up 7 bases, with 4 bases separating them. CDR3 length equals 12 residues. Written as DNA, the CDR3 is TGTGCCTGGAGTGTAGAGAATTCACCCCTCCACTTT. Amino acids: CAWSVENSPLHF.

This clone has a handful of counts. For the CDR3, the DNA is TGTGCCAGCAATAGTCAGGGAAGGGCAAGTCCCCTCCACTTT. Protein sequence: CASNSQGRASPLHF. The V gene is TRBV2, the J gene TRBJ1-6; D is perhaps TRBD1 (5 bases). V was shortened by 7 bases and J by 13 bases, with 20 bases between the two germline ends. The CDR3 is 14 amino acids. Germline assignment: CDR1 SNHLY and CDR2 FYNNEI.

The gene calls are TRBV7-6 and TRBJ2-7; TRBD1 is a possible D gene (5 bases). Germline V lookup: CDR1 SGHVS, CDR2 FNYEAQ. V dropped 5 bases and J dropped 4 bases, with 18 bases sitting between them. There are 15 residues in the CDR3. The CDR3 region has the DNA TGTGCCAGCAGCCCAACGGCCTGGGGCCGGTACGAGCAGTACTTC. Its protein is CASSPTAWGRYEQYF.

This clone appeared a single time. The genes are TRBV14 and TRBJ2-6; a possible D gene is TRBD1 (6 bases). Germline CDR1 SGHDN, CDR2 FVKESK. This CDR3 is built from 16 residues. V lost 3 bases, J lost 2 bases, and 11 bases lay in between. The CDR3: CASSHFRGAGANVLTF. In nucleotides, the CDR3 is TGTGCCAGCAGCCATTTCAGGGGCGCTGGGGCCAACGTCCTGACTTTC.

The V and J genes are TRBV6-5 and TRBJ2-7, with 7 positions matching TRBD1. The CDR3 sequence is 12 residues long. The germline CDR1 and CDR2 sequences are MNHEY and SVGAGI. V gave up 6 bases and J gave up 6 bases; unmatched junction bases: 5. This chain's CDR3 is CASRGNRGEQYF. For the CDR3, the DNA is TGTGCCAGCAGGGGGAACAGGGGCGAGCAGTACTTC.

The rearrangement joins TRBV5-1 to TRBJ2-5; no reliable D call. The CDR3 extends over 13 amino acids. The V and J ends lost 4 bases and 5 bases respectively, with 12 bases between them. Germline CDR1 reads SGHRS; CDR2 reads YFSETQ. The CDR3 sequence is CASSDALRETQYF. The CDR3, as DNA: TGCGCCAGCAGCGACGCCCTGAGGGAGACCCAGTACTTC.

The chain carries TRBV11-2 and TRBJ1-1; D call uncertain. Germline CDR1 SGHAT, CDR2 FQNNGV. V lost 5 bases and J 3 bases, leaving 16 bases between the germline ends. CDR3 length: 15 residues. This CDR3 reads CASSKFRGFDTEAFF. In nucleotides, the CDR3 is TGTGCCAGCAGCAAATTTCGCGGGTTTGACACTGAAGCTTTCTTT. Variable domain in full (rest from reference TRBV11-2 and TRBJ1-1): EAGVAQSPRYKIIEKRQSVAFWCNPISGHATLYWYQQILGQGPKLLIQFQNNGVVDDSQLPKDRFSAERLKGVDSTLKIQPAKLEDSAVYLCASSKFRGFDTEAFFGQGTRLTVV.

The rearrangement links TRBV7-6 to TRBJ2-1, with D uncertain. This CDR3 is 14 amino acids long. Between the trimmed V and J ends, which lost 3 bases and 8 bases, there was a span of 14 bases. Germline V gene sequence: CDR1 SGHVS, CDR2 FNYEAQ. The CDR3: CASSFSSGLDEQFF. The CDR3 nucleotides read TGTGCCAGCAGCTTCTCATCAGGCCTGGATGAGCAGTTCTTC.

This clone turned up a few times. This chain joins TRBV6-6 and TRBJ1-2; D is ambiguous. V was pared by 0 bases and J by 6 bases, with 5 bases between. Germline V gene sequence: CDR1 MNHNY, CDR2 SVGAGI (reference sequence). The CDR3 loop spans 12 amino acids. As DNA, the CDR3 is TGTGCCAGCAGTTACTCGCGGGATGGCTACACCTTC. As protein: CASSYSRDGYTF.

The V call is TRBV15, the J call TRBJ2-1; 7 nucleotides agree with TRBD2. This CDR3 is built from 15 residues. Unmatched junction bases numbered 11, after V lost 5 bases and J lost 7 bases. CDR1 is LNHNV and CDR2 is YYDKDF in the germline V gene (reference sequence). CDR3 nucleotide sequence: TGTGCCACCAGCTGGGGACCCGGACTAGTGAATGAGCAGTTCTTC. It yields the protein CATSWGPGLVNEQFF.

This clone was detected only once. The chain employs TRBV12-5 and TRBJ1-4, with D unresolved. The V end was cut by 4 bases, the J end by 7 bases, with 13 bases between. Germline V CDR1 and CDR2: LGHNT, FRNRAP. CDR3 length: 14 amino acids. The CDR3 DNA reads TGTGCTAGTGGTTCAGGTAATCCCGGTGAAAAACTGTTTTTT. Protein sequence: CASGSGNPGEKLFF.

Concerning this clone: Other DNA variants within this sample encode the same CDR3. V and J are TRBV30 and TRBJ1-5, with 9 bases that match TRBD1. Germline CDR1 and CDR2: GTSNPN and SVGIG (reference sequence). Unmatched junction bases numbered 1, after V lost 0 bases and J lost 4 bases. The CDR3 has 14 amino acids. The CDR3 is CAWSVGQGNQPQHF. CDR3 sequence (DNA): TGTGCCTGGAGTGTAGGACAGGGGAATCAGCCCCAGCATTTT.

The chain couples TRBV28 to TRBJ1-2; no definite D call. CDR1 is MDHEN and CDR2 is SYDVKM in the germline V gene. The V end was cut by 5 bases, the J end by 0 bases, with 4 bases between. The CDR3 sequence is 12 residues long. CDR3 sequence (DNA): TGTGCCAGCAGTCCAGCTAACTATGGCTACACCTTC. This sequence encodes CASSPANYGYTF.

The V and J genes are TRBV10-3 and TRBJ2-7; TRBD1 is a possible D gene (5 bases). The V and J ends lost 3 bases and 0 bases respectively, with 9 bases between them. This CDR3 has 14 residues. Germline-derived CDR1 and CDR2 are ENHRY and SYGVKD. CDR3 sequence: CAISDPGSSYEQYF. The CDR3, as DNA: TGTGCCATCAGTGACCCAGGGTCCTCCTACGAGCAGTACTTC.

The V gene is TRBV6-1, the J gene TRBJ2-7; maybe TRBD1 (5 bases). V was pared by 7 bases and J by 5 bases, with 15 bases between. The CDR3 sequence is 13 residues long. Germline values: CDR1 MNHNS, CDR2 SASEGT. The CDR3: CASTETGAHEQYF. CDR3 nucleotide sequence: TGTGCCAGCACCGAAACTGGGGCCCACGAGCAGTACTTC.

This clone was recorded many times. This chain uses TRBV5-1 with TRBJ2-3; the D gene is possibly TRBD2 (7 bases). Germline V lookup: CDR1 SGHRS, CDR2 YFSETQ. V lost 7 bases and J 0 bases, leaving 15 bases between the germline ends. This CDR3 has 15 amino acids. This CDR3 reads CASATGGPSTDTQYF. CDR3 DNA: TGCGCCAGCGCGACGGGGGGCCCTAGCACAGATACGCAGTATTTT.

This chain joins TRBV19 and TRBJ2-1; 8 nucleotides match TRBD1. Germline V gene lookup returns CDR1 LNHDA and CDR2 SQIVND (reference sequence). With 5 bases clipped from V and 8 bases from J, the junction kept 11 bases outside the gene matches. The CDR3 contains 15 residues. CDR3 coding DNA: TGTGCCAGTAGTTCACCCAAGACAGGGGCCCATGAGCAGTTCTTC. Protein product: CASSSPKTGAHEQFF.

V gene TRBV6-5 combines with J gene TRBJ1-1, with no clear D. Deletions cut 6 bases from V and 0 bases from J, with 14 bases between. This CDR3 contains 15 residues. The germline gives CDR1 MNHEY, CDR2 SVGAGI. CDR3 sequence reads: CASSLQRFLNTEAFF. The CDR3 bases are TGTGCCAGCAGCCTCCAGCGGTTCCTGAACACTGAAGCTTTCTTT.

The chain combines TRBV6-4 with TRBJ1-2, with 8 bases that match TRBD1. Per germline, CDR1 MRHNA and CDR2 SNTAGT. The CDR3 is made up of 16 amino acids. The J segment lost 8 bases and the V segment lost 9 bases, leaving 20 bases of the junction unmatched. CDR3 in amino acids: CASRVTSGGTGGGYTF. CDR3 sequence (DNA): TGTGCCAGTCGAGTTACCTCCGGAGGGACAGGCGGGGGCTACACCTTC.